The clone carrying this T cell receptor beta chain turned up a few times. The antigen is undetermined. Trimming at V came to 0 bases and at J to 11 bases, leaving 4 bases not matched to a gene. CDR1 is DFQATT, CDR2 SNEGSKA, per germline (reference sequence). The CDR3 is 13 residues long. Via MiXCR, TCRdb re-called the 5' RACE reads, giving one row per CDR3 protein. In the table there are about 210,000 distinct CDR3 sequences, over 8% of which are singletons. This sample was included in a study of identical twins. Points from the study as a whole: Instead of following the same donors, the conclusions were based on cross-sectional statistical analysis. For zero-insertion analyses, partial confounding could come from invariant MAIT and iNKT cells.

The chain uses TRBV20-1 and TRBJ1-4; 9 bases are shared with TRBD1. The material sequenced was memory (CD45RO+) T cells sorted from blood. The sequence derives from a young woman in good health. CDR3 in amino acids: CSAREGTGMKLFF. CDR3 DNA sequence: TGCAGTGCTAGAGAAGGGACAGGGATGAAACTGTTTTTT.